Presented here are 29 T cell receptor beta chains from one specimen sequenced in a study of blood T cell repertoires in COVID-19. This table comes from immunoSEQ multiplex PCR, and its TCRdb copy is limited to in-frame clones, with some not included. This sample has 95,000 to 110,000 clones; roughly 88% occur once, and the top ten carry 5.5% to 8%. The sequencing sample was made of peripheral blood. Receptor source: a man aged 50-60 years with active or convalescent COVID-19.

The rearrangement joins TRBV19 to TRBJ2-2, with a tentative D call TRBD2 (7 bases). From germline, CDR1 is LNHDA and CDR2 SQIVND (reference sequence). This CDR3 is 15 amino acids long. Trimming cost V 1 base and J 4 bases, with 10 bases left between them. The CDR3 region is CASSIGGGGTGELFF. DNA of the CDR3: TGTGCCAGTAGTATAGGCGGGGGCGGCACCGGGGAGCTGTTTTTT.

V is TRBV21-1 and J is TRBJ2-3; the table's D call, TRBD1, was not checked against the DNA. TRBV21-1 is labeled a pseudogene. This CDR3 is built from 15 residues. CDR3 DNA sequence: TGTGCCAGCAGCAAACCCAGGGATACCACAGATACGCAGTATTTT. Its translation is CASSKPRDTTDTQYF.

The rearrangement links TRBV29-1 to TRBJ2-4; D is perhaps TRBD2 (6 bases). There are 12 residues in the CDR3. Trimming took 6 bases from V and 2 from J, leaving 8 bases between them. Germline CDR1 is SQVTM and CDR2 is ANQGSEA. CDR3 loop: CSVAGSKNIQYF. CDR3 DNA sequence: TGCAGCGTCGCGGGGTCCAAAAACATTCAGTACTTC. The full variable domain, with the rest looked up from reference TRBV29-1 and TRBJ2-4, is SAVISQKPSRDICQRGTSLTIQCQVDSQVTMMFWYRQQPGQSLTLIATANQGSEATYESGFVIDKFPISRPNLTFSTLTVSNMSPEDSSIYLCSVAGSKNIQYFGAGTRLSVL.

This clone was observed once. V and J are TRBV28 and TRBJ2-7; 11 bases are shared with TRBD2. The CDR3 covers 15 residues. V lost 1 base, J lost 3 bases, and 2 bases stayed unmatched. The germline gives CDR1 MDHEN, CDR2 SYDVKM. CDR3 in DNA: TGTGCCAGCAGTTTATTTACTAGCGGGAGCTACGAGCAGTACTTC. This gives the protein CASSLFTSGSYEQYF.

V usage is TRBV3-1 (or the pseudogene TRBV3-2) and J usage is TRBJ2-7; D remains unclear. This CDR3 comprises 12 residues. V shed 0 bases and J shed 4 bases, with 4 bases lying between them. Germline CDR1 LGHDT, CDR2 YNNKEL (reference sequence). CDR3 sequence (DNA): TGTGCCAGCAGCCAAGATCGTTACGAGCAGTACTTC. It specifies CASSQDRYEQYF.

The gene calls are TRBV27 and TRBJ1-1, with 7 bases that match TRBD1. The germline V gene has CDR1 MNHEY and CDR2 SMNVEV (reference sequence). The length of the CDR3 is 14 residues. V lost 5 bases, J lost 2 bases, and 5 bases stayed unmatched. CDR3 amino acids: CASSTDRFNTEAFF. CDR3 in DNA: TGTGCCAGCAGTACGGACAGGTTTAACACTGAAGCTTTCTTT.

CDR3 nucleotide sequence: TGTGCCAGCAGCCAAGGGGCAGGCGCGAACACCGGGGAGCTGTTTTTT. It specifies CASSQGAGANTGELFF. The rearrangement links TRBV3-1 (or the pseudogene TRBV3-2) to TRBJ2-2; D remains ambiguous. V gave up 1 base and J gave up 0 bases, with 9 bases separating them. This CDR3 spans 16 amino acids. Germline loops: CDR1 LGHDT, CDR2 YNNKEL (reference sequence).

CDR3 residues: CASTPSQLASNTGELFF. In DNA, the CDR3 is TGTGCCAGCACCCCCAGCCAACTAGCTTCGAACACCGGGGAGCTGTTTTTT. V and J are TRBV27 and TRBJ2-2, with D possibly being TRBD2 (6 bases). V was pared by 7 bases and J by 0 bases, with 18 bases between. This CDR3 is 17 amino acids long. Germline V gene sequence: CDR1 MNHEY, CDR2 SMNVEV (reference sequence).

The count of this clone is one. V is TRBV19 and J is TRBJ1-2, with 7 bases matching TRBD1. Germline CDR1 is LNHDA and CDR2 is SQIVND (reference sequence). The CDR3 is 16 amino acids. The J segment lost 2 bases and the V segment lost 5 bases, leaving 11 bases of the junction unmatched. CDR3 bases: TGTGCCAGTAGTGCAAACCCCGGGACAGAAAACTATGGCTACACCTTC. This sequence encodes CASSANPGTENYGYTF.

V and J are TRBV19 and TRBJ2-5; the match to TRBD2 covers 8 bases. The CDR3 consists of 15 residues. Germline-derived CDR1 and CDR2 are LNHDA and SQIVND (reference sequence). Trimming took 5 bases from V and 6 from J; bases not matched to a gene: 11. In nucleotides, the CDR3 is TGTGCCAGTAGTCCACCCAGCGGGAGTGGGAAGACCCAGTACTTC. Protein sequence: CASSPPSGSGKTQYF.

J is TRBJ2-5 and V is TRBV24-1, with 8 bases aligning to TRBD2. The J segment lost 5 bases and the V segment lost 9 bases, leaving 7 bases of the junction unmatched. Germline assignment: CDR1 KGHDR and CDR2 SFDVKD. The CDR3 contains 13 residues. CDR3 amino acids: CATRGGAEETQYF. The CDR3 DNA follows: TGTGCCACCCGGGGGGGCGCGGAGGAGACCCAGTACTTC.

The J gene is TRBJ2-5, the V gene TRBV11-2; TRBD2 matches 7 bases. The CDR3 has 16 amino acids. Germline V CDR1 and CDR2: SGHAT, FQNNGV. V gave up 3 bases and J gave up 5 bases; unmatched junction bases: 12. CDR3 in amino acids: CASSFGTTLSYETQYF. CDR3 nucleotide sequence: TGTGCCAGCAGCTTCGGGACTACACTAAGTTATGAGACCCAGTACTTC. Complete variable domain (other parts from reference TRBV11-2 and TRBJ2-5): EAGVAQSPRYKIIEKRQSVAFWCNPISGHATLYWYQQILGQGPKLLIQFQNNGVVDDSQLPKDRFSAERLKGVDSTLKIQPAKLEDSAVYLCASSFGTTLSYETQYFGPGTRLLVL.

The chain recombines TRBV7-9 with TRBJ2-3, with 9 bases that match TRBD2. V gave up 4 bases and J gave up 1 base; unmatched junction bases: 0. Germline CDR1 and CDR2: SEHNR and FQNEAQ (reference sequence). The CDR3 runs 14 residues. CDR3 in DNA: TGTGCCAGCAGCTCTAGCGGGGGCACAGATACGCAGTATTTT. Protein product: CASSSSGGTDTQYF.

The chain carries TRBV19 and TRBJ2-7; 8 bases match TRBD2. Looked up from germline, CDR1 is LNHDA and CDR2 is SQIVND (reference sequence). V shed 0 bases, J shed 6 bases, and the junction held 4 bases outside the gene matches. This CDR3 region has 14 residues. In DNA, the CDR3 is TGTGCCAGTAGTATAGACTTGGGACTAGGCGAGCAGTACTTC. Residues: CASSIDLGLGEQYF.

V and J are TRBV11-3 and TRBJ2-5; D is unclear. Germline CDR1 is SGHNT and CDR2 is YENEEA. The germline V and J ends were trimmed by 2 bases and 5 bases, with 3 bases remaining between them. There are 11 residues in the CDR3. The CDR3 coding sequence is TGTGCCAGCAGCTTACGGGAGACCCAGTACTTC. It translates to CASSLRETQYF.

This clone has only a few counts. The chain couples TRBV19 to TRBJ2-7, with TRBD2 identical over 12 bases. This CDR3 comprises 18 residues. Per germline, CDR1 LNHDA and CDR2 SQIVND (reference sequence). The ends lost 5 bases at V and 4 bases at J; junction bases unmatched: 15. The CDR3 protein is CASSPQGMTSGSGYEQYF. In DNA, the CDR3 is TGTGCCAGTAGTCCCCAGGGGATGACTAGCGGGAGCGGGTACGAGCAGTACTTC.

This clone was seen a few times. The rearrangement links TRBV7-6 to TRBJ2-2; 7 bases fit TRBD2. V shed 5 bases and J 7 bases; nucleotides not matched to a gene: 10. CDR3 length equals 15 residues. The germline V gene encodes CDR1 SGHVS and CDR2 FNYEAQ. The CDR3 loop reads CASSPTSGIVGELFF. DNA for the CDR3: TGTGCCAGCAGCCCTACCAGCGGGATAGTCGGGGAGCTGTTTTTT.

This sequence joins TRBV28 and TRBJ1-6; no firm D call. Deletions cut 3 bases from V and 7 bases from J, with 10 bases between. Germline CDR1 MDHEN, CDR2 SYDVKM. This CDR3 spans 14 amino acids. CDR3 sequence reads: CASSFPRFNSPLHF. DNA of the CDR3: TGTGCCAGCAGTTTCCCCAGGTTCAATTCACCCCTCCACTTT.

V gene TRBV6-5 combines with J gene TRBJ2-7; no reliable D call. Trimming took off 0 bases at V and 3 bases at J, with 6 bases between the two ends. This CDR3 contains 13 residues. Germline V CDR1 and CDR2: MNHEY, SVGAGI. The CDR3 loop is CASSYSASYEQYF. The CDR3 coding sequence is TGTGCCAGCAGTTACTCGGCTAGCTACGAGCAGTACTTC.

In this sample, this clone turned up a few times. J is TRBJ2-3 and V is TRBV28, with 9 nucleotides matching TRBD1. CDR1 is MDHEN and CDR2 is SYDVKM in the germline V gene. The CDR3 covers 16 residues. The junction had 8 bases not matched to a gene; V was cut back by 6 bases and J by 1 base. Here the CDR3 reads CASSRTGGSGTDTQYF. The CDR3 DNA reads TGTGCCAGCAGCCGCACAGGGGGCTCCGGCACAGATACGCAGTATTTT.

This sequence joins TRBV5-4 and TRBJ2-5; D might be TRBD2 (6 bases). The CDR3 is 15 amino acids. Deletions cut 3 bases from V and 2 bases from J, with 14 bases between. Germline V gene data show CDR1 as SGHNT and CDR2 as YYREEE (reference sequence). The DNA of the CDR3 is TGTGCCAGCAGCTCTTCCGGGACTCTTCAAGAGACCCAGTACTTC. It codes for CASSSSGTLQETQYF.

This sequence joins TRBV6-1 and TRBJ2-1; 9 bases align to TRBD2. Germline lookup yields CDR1 MNHNS and CDR2 SASEGT. This CDR3 spans 15 amino acids. V lost 3 bases and J lost 4; bases outside the gene matches: 4. The CDR3: CASSEASGEYNEQFF. In DNA form, the CDR3 reads TGTGCCAGCAGTGAGGCTAGCGGGGAATACAATGAGCAGTTCTTC.

The count of this clone is one. The J gene is TRBJ2-5, the V gene TRBV5-4; 9 nucleotides match TRBD1. The CDR3 has 14 residues. Germline V gene lookup returns CDR1 SGHNT and CDR2 YYREEE (reference sequence). With V trimmed by 0 bases and J by 5 bases, 2 bases remained unmatched. Here the CDR3 DNA reads TGTGCCAGCAGCTTGGACAGGGGGCGGGAGACCCAGTACTTC. This translates into CASSLDRGRETQYF.

The chain couples TRBV27 to TRBJ1-4; 8 bases are shared with TRBD1. This CDR3 has 15 residues. Germline CDR1 reads MNHEY; CDR2 reads SMNVEV (reference sequence). V was pared by 3 bases and J by 4 bases, with 4 bases of the junction left unmatched. The CDR3 DNA follows: TGTGCCAGCAGTTTTGGGACAGGCTATAATGAAAAACTGTTTTTT. Amino acid sequence: CASSFGTGYNEKLFF. Looking up the rest from reference TRBV27 and TRBJ1-4 gives the full variable domain: EAQVTQNPRYLITVTGKKLTVTCSQNMNHEYMSWYRQDPGLGLRQIYYSMNVEVTDKGDVPEGYKVSRKEKRNFPLILESPSPNQTSLYFCASSFGTGYNEKLFFGSGTQLSVL.

This clone came up a few times. This chain uses TRBV5-1 with TRBJ2-2; TRBD2 might be the D (6 bases). This CDR3 contains 15 residues. From germline, CDR1 is SGHRS and CDR2 YFSETQ. Between the trimmed V and J ends, which lost 4 bases and 4 bases, there was a span of 14 bases. CDR3: CASSQYSGSTGELFF. DNA of the CDR3: TGCGCCAGCAGCCAATATAGCGGATCCACCGGGGAGCTGTTTTTT. The whole variable domain, filled in from reference TRBV5-1 and TRBJ2-2, reads KAGVTQTPRYLIKTRGQQVTLSCSPISGHRSVSWYQQTPGQGLQFLFEYFSETQRNKGNFPGRFSGRQFSNSRSEMNVSTLELGDSALYLCASSQYSGSTGELFFGEGSRLTVL.

The gene calls are TRBV3-1 (or the pseudogene TRBV3-2) and TRBJ2-7; no reliable D call. Per germline, CDR1 LGHDT and CDR2 YNNKEL (reference sequence). The CDR3 is made up of 14 amino acids. Trimming pared 1 base from V and 3 bases from J, leaving 10 bases between. Here the CDR3 reads CASSQGRSLYEQYF. As DNA, the CDR3 is TGTGCCAGCAGCCAAGGCAGGTCCCTCTACGAGCAGTACTTC.

This chain links TRBV25-1 with TRBJ1-1, with no clear D. The length of the CDR3 is 13 residues. Germline values: CDR1 MGHDK, CDR2 SYGVNS. V lost 6 bases to trimming and J lost 3 bases, with 11 bases between them. The CDR3 is CASSFGIYTEAFF. The CDR3 DNA reads as TGTGCCAGCAGCTTCGGGATTTACACTGAAGCTTTCTTT.

The chain joins TRBV12-3 or TRBV12-4 to TRBJ1-1, with a weak D call TRBD1 (5 bases). This CDR3 has 11 residues. Trimming cost V 8 bases and J 7 bases, with 11 bases left between them. This CDR3 reads CASAGTLEAFF. In DNA form, the CDR3 reads TGTGCCAGCGCGGGGACGCTTGAAGCTTTCTTT.

The rearrangement links TRBV5-4 to TRBJ2-3; 12 nucleotides align to TRBD2. V lost 4 bases to trimming and J lost 2 bases; unmatched junction nucleotides: 5. The germline CDR1 and CDR2 sequences are SGHNT and YYREEE (reference sequence). The CDR3 is 16 amino acids. The CDR3: CASSVLAGGVTDTQYF. The CDR3 nucleotides are TGTGCCAGCAGCGTTCTAGCGGGAGGGGTCACAGATACGCAGTATTTT.